These 7 T cell receptor beta chains were all obtained from the same sample, sequenced in a study of CD8 T cells in Susac syndrome. Random hexamers were used to reverse transcribe an amount of about 0.45 to 1 ug RNA. In TCRdb, the immunoSEQ multiplex PCR reads were re-called with MiXCR into one record per CDR3 protein. The data hold about 190,000 distinct CDR3 sequences, with 85% to 95% observed a single time. Sequencing input: CD8+ T cells from PBMCs. The receptors were gathered from a human donor with Susac syndrome.

This chain uses TRBV7-9 with TRBJ2-2, with a possible D match to TRBD2 (6 bases). The germline gives CDR1 SEHNR, CDR2 FQNEAQ (reference sequence). This CDR3 comprises 13 residues. V shed 5 bases and J shed 7 bases, with 11 bases lying between them. CDR3 in DNA: TGTGCCAGCAGCAGCGCGGGGCACGGGGAGCTGTTTTTT. Amino acid sequence: CASSSAGHGELFF.

The chain combines TRBV5-6 with TRBJ2-7; tentative D call: TRBD1 (5 bases). CDR1 and CDR2 (germline): SGHDT, YYEEEE. The V end lost 5 bases, the J end lost 0 bases, and 15 bases lay between the germline ends. The CDR3 is 15 amino acids. CDR3 DNA sequence: TGTGCCAGCAGAGAGGTCAGGGCCTCCTCCTACGAGCAGTACTTC. This encodes CASREVRASSYEQYF.

The chain couples TRBV30 to TRBJ1-3; D remains unclear. The CDR3 is made up of 12 amino acids. Trimming shortened V by 2 bases and J by 0 bases, and 2 bases separated the two germline ends. Germline CDR1 reads GTSNPN; CDR2 reads SVGIG (reference sequence). DNA for the CDR3: TGTGCCTGGAGTAGCTCTGGAAACACCATATATTTT. Protein product: CAWSSSGNTIYF.

This sequence joins TRBV9 and TRBJ2-2; D remains unclear. The length of the CDR3 is 15 residues. Germline CDR1 reads SGDLS; CDR2 reads YYNGEE. V was clipped by 1 base and J by 0 bases, with 7 bases between them. The CDR3, as DNA: TGTGCCAGCAGCGTATTTGAGGCGAACACCGGGGAGCTGTTTTTT. Translated, it gives CASSVFEANTGELFF.

The V gene is TRBV27, the J gene TRBJ2-3, with a possible D match to TRBD2 (6 bases). There are 14 residues in the CDR3. Germline V CDR1 and CDR2: MNHEY, SMNVEV (reference sequence). V was cut by 1 base and J by 4 bases, with 9 bases left in between. CDR3 loop: CASSLWDSSDTQYF. For the CDR3, the DNA is TGTGCCAGCAGTTTATGGGACTCCTCAGATACGCAGTATTTT.

J is TRBJ1-5 and V is TRBV5-1, with D perhaps matching TRBD1 (5 bases). CDR3 size: 14 residues. Between the trimmed V and J ends, which lost 2 bases and 6 bases, there was a span of 12 bases. CDR1 SGHRS and CDR2 YFSETQ come from the germline V gene. This CDR3 is CASSFRAGTQPQHF. CDR3 nucleotide sequence: TGCGCCAGCAGCTTTCGTGCGGGGACTCAGCCCCAGCATTTT.

CDR3 protein: CASSLVLGPITGELFF. In DNA, the CDR3 is TGTGCCAGCAGCTTAGTCCTGGGCCCGATCACCGGGGAGCTGTTTTTT. V is TRBV7-2 and J is TRBJ2-2, with unresolved D. In germline, CDR1 is SGHTA, CDR2 FQGNSA. The CDR3 is 16 amino acids. Deletions cut 1 base from V and 4 bases from J, with 13 bases between.